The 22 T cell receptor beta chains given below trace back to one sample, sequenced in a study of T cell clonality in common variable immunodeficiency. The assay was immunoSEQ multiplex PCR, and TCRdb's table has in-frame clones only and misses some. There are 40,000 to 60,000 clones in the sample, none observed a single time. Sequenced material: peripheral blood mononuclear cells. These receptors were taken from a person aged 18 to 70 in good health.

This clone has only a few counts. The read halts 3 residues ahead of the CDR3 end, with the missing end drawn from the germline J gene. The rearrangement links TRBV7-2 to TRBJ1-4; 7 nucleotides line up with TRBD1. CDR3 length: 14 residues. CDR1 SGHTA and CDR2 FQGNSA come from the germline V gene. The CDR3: CASSQGQHNSPLFF. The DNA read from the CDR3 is TGTGCCAGCAGCCAGGGACAGCATAATTCACCA.

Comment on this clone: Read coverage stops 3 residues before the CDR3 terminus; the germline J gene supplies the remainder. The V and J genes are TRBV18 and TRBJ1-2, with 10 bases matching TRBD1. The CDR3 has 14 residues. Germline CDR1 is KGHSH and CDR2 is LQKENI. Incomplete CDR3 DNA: TGTGCCAGCTCATCCCGGGACAGGGGCCACGAC. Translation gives CASSSRDRGHD. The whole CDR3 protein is CASSSRDRGHDYTF.

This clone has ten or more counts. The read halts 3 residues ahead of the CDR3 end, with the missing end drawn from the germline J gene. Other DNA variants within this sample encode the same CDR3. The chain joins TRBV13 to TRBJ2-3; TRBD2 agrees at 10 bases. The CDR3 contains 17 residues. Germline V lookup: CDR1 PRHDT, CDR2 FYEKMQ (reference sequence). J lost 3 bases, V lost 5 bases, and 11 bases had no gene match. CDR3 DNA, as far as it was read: TGTGCCAGCAGCCTAAGAAGGACTAGCGGTCGTACAGATACG. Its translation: CASSLRRTSGRTDT. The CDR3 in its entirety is CASSLRRTSGRTDTQYF.

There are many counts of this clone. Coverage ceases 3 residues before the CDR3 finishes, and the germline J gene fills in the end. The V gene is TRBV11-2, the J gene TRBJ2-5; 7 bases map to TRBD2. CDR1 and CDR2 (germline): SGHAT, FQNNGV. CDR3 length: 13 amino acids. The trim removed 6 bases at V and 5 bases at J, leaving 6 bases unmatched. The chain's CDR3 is CASRPSAGETQYF. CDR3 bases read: TGTGCCAGCAGACCCTCAGCGGGGGAGACC.

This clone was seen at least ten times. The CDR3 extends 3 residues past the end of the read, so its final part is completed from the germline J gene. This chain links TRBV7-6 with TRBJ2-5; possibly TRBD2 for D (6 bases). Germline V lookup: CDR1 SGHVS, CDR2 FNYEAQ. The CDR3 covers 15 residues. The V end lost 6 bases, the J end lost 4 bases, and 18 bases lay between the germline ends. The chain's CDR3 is CASRPQGGARETQYF. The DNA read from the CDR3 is TGTGCCAGCAGACCCCAGGGAGGAGCCCGAGAGACC.

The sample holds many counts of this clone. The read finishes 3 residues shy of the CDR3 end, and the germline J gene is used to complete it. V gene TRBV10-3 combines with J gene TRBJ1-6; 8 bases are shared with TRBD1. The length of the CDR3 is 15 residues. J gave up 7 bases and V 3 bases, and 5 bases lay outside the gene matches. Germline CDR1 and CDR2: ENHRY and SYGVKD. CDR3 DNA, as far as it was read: TGTGCCATCAGTGAAGGACAGGGCGGCAATTCACCC. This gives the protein CAISEGQGGNSP. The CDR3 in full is CAISEGQGGNSPLHF.

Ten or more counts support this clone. CDR3 DNA (partial): TGCGCCAGCAGCAATTACAGGGAAGATGAG. Translating gives CASSNYREDE. The whole CDR3 reads CASSNYREDEQFF. The genes are TRBV5-1 and TRBJ2-1; D may be TRBD1 (6 bases). The DNA ends 3 residues before the CDR3 does, and the rest of the CDR3 is filled in from the germline J gene. Per the germline V gene, CDR1 is SGHRS and CDR2 is YFSETQ. Trimming cost V 4 bases and J 8 bases, with 13 bases left between them. The CDR3 covers 13 residues.

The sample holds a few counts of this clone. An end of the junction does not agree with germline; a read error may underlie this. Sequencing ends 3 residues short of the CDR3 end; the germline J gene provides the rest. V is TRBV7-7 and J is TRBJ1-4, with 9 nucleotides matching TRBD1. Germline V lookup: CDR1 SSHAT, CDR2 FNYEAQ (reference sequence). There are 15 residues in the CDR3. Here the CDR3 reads CASNRGTGPNEKLFF. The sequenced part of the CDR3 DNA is TGTGCTAGCAACCGGGGGACAGGGCCTAATGAAAAA.

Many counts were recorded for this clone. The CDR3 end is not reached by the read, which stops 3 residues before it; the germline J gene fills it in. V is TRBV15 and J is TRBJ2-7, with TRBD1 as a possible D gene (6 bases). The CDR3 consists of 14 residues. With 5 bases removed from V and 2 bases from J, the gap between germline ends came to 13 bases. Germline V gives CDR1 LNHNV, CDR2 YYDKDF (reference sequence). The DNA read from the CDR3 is TGTGCCACCAGCTTTGGCAGGGGACCCTACGAG. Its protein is CATSFGRGPYE. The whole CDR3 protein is CATSFGRGPYEQYF.

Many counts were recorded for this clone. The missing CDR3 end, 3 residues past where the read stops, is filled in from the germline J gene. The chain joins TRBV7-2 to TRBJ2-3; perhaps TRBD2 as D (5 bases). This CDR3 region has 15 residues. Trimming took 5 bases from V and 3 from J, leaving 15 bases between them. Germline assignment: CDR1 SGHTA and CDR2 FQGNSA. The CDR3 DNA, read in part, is TGTGCCAGCAGCCCCGAGGGTTTTAGGACAGATACG. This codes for CASSPEGFRTDT. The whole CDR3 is CASSPEGFRTDTQYF.

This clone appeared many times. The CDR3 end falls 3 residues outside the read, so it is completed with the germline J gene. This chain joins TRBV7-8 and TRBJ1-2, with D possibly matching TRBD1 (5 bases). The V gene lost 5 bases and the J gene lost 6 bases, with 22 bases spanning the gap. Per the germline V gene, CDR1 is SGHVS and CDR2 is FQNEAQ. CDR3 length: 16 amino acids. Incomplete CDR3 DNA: TGTGCCAGCAGCAACCGGGCCCGGGGGTTCCGGGATGGC. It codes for CASSNRARGFRDG. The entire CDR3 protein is CASSNRARGFRDGYTF.

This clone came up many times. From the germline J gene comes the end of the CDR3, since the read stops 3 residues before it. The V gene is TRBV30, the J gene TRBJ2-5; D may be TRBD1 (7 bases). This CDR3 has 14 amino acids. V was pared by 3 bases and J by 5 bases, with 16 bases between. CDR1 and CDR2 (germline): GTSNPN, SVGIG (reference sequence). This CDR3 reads CAWRLTGAGETQYF. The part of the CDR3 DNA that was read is TGTGCCTGGAGACTTACAGGGGCGGGGGAGACC.

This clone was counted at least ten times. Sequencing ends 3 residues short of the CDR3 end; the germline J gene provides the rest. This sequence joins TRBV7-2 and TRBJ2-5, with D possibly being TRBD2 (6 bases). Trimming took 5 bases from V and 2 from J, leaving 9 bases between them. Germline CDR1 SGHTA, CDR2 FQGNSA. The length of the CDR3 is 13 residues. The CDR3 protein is CASSAGLQETQYF. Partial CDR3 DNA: TGTGCCAGCAGCGCGGGACTTCAAGAGACC.

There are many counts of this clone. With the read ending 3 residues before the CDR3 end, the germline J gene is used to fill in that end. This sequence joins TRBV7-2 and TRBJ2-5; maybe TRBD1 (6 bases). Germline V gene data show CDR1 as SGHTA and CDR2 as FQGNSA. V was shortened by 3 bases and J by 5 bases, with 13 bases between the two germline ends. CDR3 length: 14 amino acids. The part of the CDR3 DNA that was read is TGTGCCAGCAGCTTGTCAGGGGCTCGTGAGACC. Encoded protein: CASSLSGARET. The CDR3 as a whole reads CASSLSGARETQYF.

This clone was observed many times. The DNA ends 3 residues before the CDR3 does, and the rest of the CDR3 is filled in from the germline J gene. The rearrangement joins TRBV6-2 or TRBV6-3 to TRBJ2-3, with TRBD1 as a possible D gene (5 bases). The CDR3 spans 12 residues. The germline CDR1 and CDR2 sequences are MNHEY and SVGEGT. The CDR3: CASRSDSATQYF. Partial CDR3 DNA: TGTGCCAGCAGGTCCGACAGTGCGACG.

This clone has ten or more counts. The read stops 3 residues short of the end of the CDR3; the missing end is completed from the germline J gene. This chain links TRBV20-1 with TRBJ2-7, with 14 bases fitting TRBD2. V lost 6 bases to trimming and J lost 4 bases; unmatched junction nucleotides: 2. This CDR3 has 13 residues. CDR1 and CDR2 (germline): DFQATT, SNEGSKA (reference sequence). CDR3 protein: CSARTSGGYEQYF. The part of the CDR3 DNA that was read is TGCAGTGCCAGGACTAGCGGGGGGTACGAG.

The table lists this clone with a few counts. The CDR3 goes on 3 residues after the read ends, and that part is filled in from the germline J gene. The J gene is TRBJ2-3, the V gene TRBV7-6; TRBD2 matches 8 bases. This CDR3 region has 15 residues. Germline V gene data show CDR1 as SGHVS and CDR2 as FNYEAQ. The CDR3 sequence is CASSLGLAGVGTQYF. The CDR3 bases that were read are TGTGCCAGCAGCTTAGGTCTAGCGGGTGTTGGAACG. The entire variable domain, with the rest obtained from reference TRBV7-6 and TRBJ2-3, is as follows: GAGVSQSPRYKVTKRGQDVALRCDPISGHVSLYWYRQALGQGPEFLTYFNYEAQQDKSGLPNDRFSAERPEGSISTLTIQRTEQRDSAMYRCASSLGLAGVGTQYFGPGTRLTVL.

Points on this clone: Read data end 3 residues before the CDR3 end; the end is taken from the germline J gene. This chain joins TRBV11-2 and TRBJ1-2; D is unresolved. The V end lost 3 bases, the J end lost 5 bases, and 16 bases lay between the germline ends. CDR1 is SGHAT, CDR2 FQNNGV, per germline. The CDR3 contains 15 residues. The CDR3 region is CASSFDPRPGYGYTF. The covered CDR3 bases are TGTGCCAGCAGCTTTGACCCTCGCCCGGGTTATGGC.

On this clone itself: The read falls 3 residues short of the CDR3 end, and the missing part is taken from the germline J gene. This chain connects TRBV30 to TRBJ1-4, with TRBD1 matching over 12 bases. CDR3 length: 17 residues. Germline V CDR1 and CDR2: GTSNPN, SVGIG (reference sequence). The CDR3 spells CAWFRDRGRAGANVLFF. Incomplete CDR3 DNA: TGTGCCTGGTTCCGGGACAGGGGGCGGGCTGGGGCCAACGTA. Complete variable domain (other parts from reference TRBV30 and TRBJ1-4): SQTIHQWPATLVQPVGSPLSLECTVEGTSNPNLYWYRQAAGRGLQLLFYSVGIGQISSEVPQNLSASRPQDRQFILSSKKLLLSDSGFYLCAWFRDRGRAGANVLFFGSGTQLSVL.

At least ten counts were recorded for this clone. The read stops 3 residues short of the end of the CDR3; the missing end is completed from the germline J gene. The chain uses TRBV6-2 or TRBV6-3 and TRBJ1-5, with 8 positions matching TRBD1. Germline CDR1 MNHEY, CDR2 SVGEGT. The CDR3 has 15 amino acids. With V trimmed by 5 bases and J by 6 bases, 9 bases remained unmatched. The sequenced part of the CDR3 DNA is TGTGCCAGCAGTGACCTTGGACAGGGCCGTCAGCCC. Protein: CASSDLGQGRQP. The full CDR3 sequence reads CASSDLGQGRQPQHF.

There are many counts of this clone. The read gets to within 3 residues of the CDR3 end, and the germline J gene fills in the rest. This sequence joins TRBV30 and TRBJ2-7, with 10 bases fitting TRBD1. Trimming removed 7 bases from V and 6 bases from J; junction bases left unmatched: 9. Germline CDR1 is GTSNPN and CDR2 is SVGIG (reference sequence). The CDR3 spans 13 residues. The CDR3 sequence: CASTGTGDFEQYF. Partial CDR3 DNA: TGTGCCTCAACCGGGACAGGGGATTTCGAG.

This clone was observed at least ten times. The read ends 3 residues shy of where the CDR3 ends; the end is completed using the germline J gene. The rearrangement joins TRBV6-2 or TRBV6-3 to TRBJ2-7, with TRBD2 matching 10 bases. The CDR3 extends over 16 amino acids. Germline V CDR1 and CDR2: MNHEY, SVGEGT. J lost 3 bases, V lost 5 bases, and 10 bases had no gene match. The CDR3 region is CASSNHRLAGYYEQYF. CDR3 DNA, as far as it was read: TGTGCCAGCAGTAACCACAGACTAGCGGGCTACTACGAG.